This TCR beta chain appears in the sequencing data of a study of T-cell memory formation after mild COVID-19. Whole-study context: TCR clusters were mostly confined to one donor each.

Libraries for TCRalpha and TCRbeta carried sample barcodes and unique molecular identifiers via 5'RACE. TCRdb re-called the 5' RACE reads through MiXCR, storing one row per CDR3 protein. The data hold about 430,000 distinct CDR3 sequences, with more than 20% observed a single time. Comments on this clonotype: Its specificity is unknown.

The CDR3 totals 15 residues. V dropped 6 bases and J dropped 5; count of bases not matched to a gene: 7. Germline V gene data show CDR1 as SGHVS and CDR2 as FQNEAQ. General study results and limits: Whether day 37 second-wave clones are SARS-CoV-2-specific was not confirmed. Cross-reactive memory appears to have joined, as suggested by some responding clones showing up in pre-infection memory.

The sequence derives from an adult woman who had mild COVID-19 (a few samples of this study predate the infection). Cell type and time point are not known. Sample: PBMCs or a T cell subset sorted from them (not recorded which). The chain combines TRBV7-8 with TRBJ2-5; 12 bases line up with TRBD1. The DNA for the CDR3 is TGTGCCAGCAGGTTGGGACAGGGGGCGAGGGAGACCCAGTACTTC. Its protein product is CASRLGQGARETQYF.